This T cell receptor beta chain was identified in a study of cytomegalovirus exposure and HLA in healthy donors. Whole-study context: Out of fewer than 400 genotyped donors, about 76% belonged to the Caucasian-associated ancestry cluster.

V lost 6 bases to trimming and J lost 2 bases, with 20 bases between them. Germline V gives CDR1 SNHLY, CDR2 FYNNEI. This CDR3 has 17 residues. Study-wide points: About 87% or about 30% of the time was how often most TCR beta V segments were productive, according to an earlier analysis.

Turning to this clone: Its antigen is still unknown.

The primer mix had 60 Vbeta and 13 Jbeta primers. This table comes from immunoSEQ multiplex PCR, and its TCRdb copy is limited to in-frame clones, with some not included. This sample has about 200,000 clones, with around 80% found just once. The donors (healthy individuals) were bone marrow donors. The sequence came from a man over 45 in good health and CMV-seronegative. The V gene is TRBV2, the J gene TRBJ2-1, with D possibly matching TRBD1 (6 bases). The sequenced sample was PBMCs. CDR3 nucleotide sequence: TGTGCCAGCAGCGTTGGGGGCCCAGGGATCACCTACAATGAGCAGTTCTTC. Translating gives CASSVGGPGITYNEQFF.